The rows below give T cell receptor beta chains drawn from one sample of a study of glioma-infiltrating T cells. Each CDR3 protein gets one entry after TCRdb re-called the multiplex PCR reads with MiXCR. The data hold approximately 110,000 distinct CDR3 sequences, with around 23% observed a single time. Sequencing was performed on glioma tissue, nonneoplastic brain tissue, or PBMCs (not recorded which). The origin of the receptors is a human donor with low-grade glioma or glioblastoma, undergoing nonglioma brain surgery, or in good health (not recorded which). Each CDR3 is given with its conserved first and last residue. A D gene is named only where the DNA matches it firmly. Part of the rows lack a size; the others show once, few, many or a class for expanded clones.

abundance	d_gene	v_gene	j_gene	CDR3nt	CDR3aa
many	TRBD2	TRBV18	TRBJ2-7	TGTGCCAGCTCACCACCAGGGGTAGCGGGTGTCGAGCAGTACTTC	CASSPPGVAGVEQYF
-	TRBD1	TRBV6-1	TRBJ2-7	TGTGCCACGAAGGGGGACAGCGAGCAGTACTTC	CATKGDSEQYF
many	-	TRBV6-2/TRBV6-3	TRBJ1-1	TGTGCCAGCAGTTACTGGGGGACAACCGATGAAGCTTTCTTT	CASSYWGTTDEAFF
-	-	TRBV5-4	TRBJ2-1	TGTGCCAGCAGCCATGGACAAAAATCCGACAATGAGCAGTTCTTC	CASSHGQKSDNEQFF
many	TRBD2	TRBV20-1	TRBJ2-2	TGCAGTGCTAGGCCCACTAGCGGGAGTTTTGCCGGGGAGCTGTTTTTT	CSARPTSGSFAGELFF
-	-	TRBV5-4	TRBJ2-7	TGTGCCAGCAGCTCAAGCCTCGAGCAGTACTTC	CASSSSLEQYF
many	-	TRBV20-1	TRBJ1-4	TGCAGTGCTAGAGCCAGGGGAGAAATAGGGAATGAAAAACTGTTTTTT	CSARARGEIGNEKLFF
many	TRBD2	TRBV14	TRBJ2-5	TGTGCCAGCAGCCTGAACCGGGACTACAGGAAAGAGACCCAGTACTTC	CASSLNRDYRKETQYF
few	TRBD1	TRBV20-1	TRBJ2-7	TGCAGTGCTAGAGGGGACAGGGGAATTGACGAGCAGTACTTC	CSARGDRGIDEQYF
many	TRBD2	TRBV12-3/TRBV12-4	TRBJ2-7	TGTGCCAGCAGTAAGGGGAATAGCGGGAGTGAGCAGTACTTC	CASSKGNSGSEQYF
-	-	TRBV4-1	TRBJ2-1	TGCGCCAGCAGCCAAGGTCGGGGGAATGAGCAGTTCTTC	CASSQGRGNEQFF